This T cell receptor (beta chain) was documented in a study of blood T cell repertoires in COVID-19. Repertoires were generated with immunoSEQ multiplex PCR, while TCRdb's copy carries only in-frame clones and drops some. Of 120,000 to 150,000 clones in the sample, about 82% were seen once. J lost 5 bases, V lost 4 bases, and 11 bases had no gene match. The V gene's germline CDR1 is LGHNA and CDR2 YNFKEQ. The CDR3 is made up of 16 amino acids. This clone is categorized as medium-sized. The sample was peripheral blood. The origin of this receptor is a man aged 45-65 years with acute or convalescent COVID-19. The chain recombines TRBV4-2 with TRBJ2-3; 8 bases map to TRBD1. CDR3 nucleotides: TGTGCCAGCAGCCTCACTCCAGGGGGCGGACGAGATACGCAGTATTTT. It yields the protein CASSLTPGGGRDTQYF.